This T cell receptor beta chain was obtained from a study of human T cells and chemical hapten exposure. Study-wide context: Weekly scalp doses of diphenylcyclopropenone were given to patients during the approximately 23-week study.

Study outcomes and limitations: Counts of TCRs above 1 in 1000 frequency stayed unchanged with DPC sensitization.

TCRdb recomputed calls from the RACE reads with MiXCR, one row per CDR3 protein. The profile shows 140,000 or so distinct CDR3 sequences, approximately 12% of them singletons. The germline V and J ends were trimmed by 0 bases and 5 bases, with 10 bases remaining between them. This CDR3 comprises 14 residues. Germline V gene data show CDR1 as SEHNR and CDR2 as FQNEAQ (reference sequence). The sample's time point: patch test 2, 6 weeks after DPC sensitization. Documented treatment: therapeutic diphenylcyclopropenone sensitization with weekly scalp DPC. Concerning this clonotype: Its antigen remains unidentified.

The clonotype was recovered from a woman in her forties or fifties with alopecia areata. Some clones in this sample may be carry-over from other donors' samples. The chain combines TRBV7-9 with TRBJ1-1; tentative D call: TRBD1 (5 bases). Material: whole blood, obtained in connection with sensitization to the hapten diphenylcyclopropenone (DPC). CDR3 coding DNA: TGTGCCAGCAGCTTAGCGACCCCAGGGACTGAAGCTTTCTTT. Its translation is CASSLATPGTEAFF.